This record looks at one TCR beta chain sequence and its context. The antigen this receptor binds is unknown. No base quality information exists; no much larger clone differs at one position. Each collaborating institution followed its own protocols to collect whole blood in K2EDTA tubes. Collaborator samples were shipped for TCRbeta analysis as frozen whole blood, isolated PBMCs, or DNA extracted from either sample type. This specimen belongs to a study of blood T cell repertoires in COVID-19 (dated by TCRdb to the early 2020s). Broadly, across the study: The collaborator samples originated in the United States, Italy and Spain and spanned the acute and convalescent phases of COVID-19. Deeply sampled blood TCRbeta repertoires from subjects exposed to, actively infected with, or recovered from COVID-19 were included in the dataset. A de-identified subject ID, COVID-19 status, age in years and sex were almost always included in the sample metadata. The material from the prospective study consisted of cDNA or gDNA derived from T cells, B-cell-depleted T cells, or PBMCs. Where available, HLA class I and class II types were taken from metadata supplied by the sample provider and were not determined by assay-based typing. The samples were drawn from two sources: the first 160 participants of the ongoing ImmuneRACE study, and about 1,300 subjects contributed by 6 global collaborators. The repertoires were released in a freely available public database intended as a resource for research on the immune response to SARS-CoV-2. The investigation overall reported the following: How much clinical and demographic metadata was included differed by source and by participant, and the metadata was provided uncurated.

The immunoSEQ Assay, a bias-controlled multiplex PCR, was used to amplify TCRbeta CDR3 regions from genomic DNA. As for how the authors treated the data: Nucleated cell counts per sample were estimated from amplification of reference gene primers within the assay. To quantify the absolute abundance of each unique TCRbeta CDR3 rearrangement, sequence reads were collapsed and filtered. For each sample, productive Simpson clonality was calculated by taking the square root of Simpson's diversity index across productive rearrangements. TCRdb mirrors the immuneACCESS table, restricted to in-frame sequences. Some clones are absent from its copies; in checked studies, under half trace to an unresolved V gene, and the reason for the others is unknown. V and J calls plus clone size are reproduced from that table; the DNA served to infer D and trimming. The sample has around 64,000 clones on record, more than 75% of them singletons. The ten largest clones capture around 12% of the sample.

The germline ends are 11 bases apart after V is trimmed by 0 bases and J by 5 bases. The CDR3 runs 16 residues from the cysteine to the phenylalanine. CDR3 DNA is the only sequence kept; it has 48 bases, read in frame from the first base. The germline V gene encodes CDR1 MGHDK and CDR2 SYGVNS. The TCR was taken from a human donor in a cohort sampled during active COVID-19. This receptor chain uses TRBV25-1 and TRBJ1-6; the D region possibly corresponds to TRBD1 (6 bases align). The sequenced sample was peripheral blood. Read as DNA, the sequence is TGTGCCAGCAGTGAATATGGCAGGGGAAATAATTCACCCCTCCACTTT. Translation gives CASSEYGRGNNSPLHF.